The source of this T cell receptor (beta chain) is a study of blood T cell repertoires in COVID-19. Study-level information: Donors in the United States, Italy and Spain gave samples during acute or convalescent COVID-19. Nucleic acid was either cDNA or gDNA, and it came from T cells, B-cell-depleted T cells, or PBMCs.

CDR3 size: 13 residues. Germline assignment: CDR1 KGHSH and CDR2 LQKENI. The V end was cut by 3 bases, the J end by 6 bases, with 9 bases between. In the authors' methods: Cell counts per sample came from amplifying reference gene primers. The method was immunoSEQ multiplex PCR; TCRdb's version includes in-frame clones alone and lacks a portion of them. The V and J calls and clone size are taken from that table; D and trimming were inferred from the DNA. The sample includes approximately 260,000 clones, approximately 78% seen only once; the top ten take 9.5% to 15%. This chain uses TRBV18 with TRBJ1-5; D may be TRBD1 (5 bases). This receptor was identified in a woman aged 55-69 years with active or convalescent COVID-19. The sequenced material came from peripheral blood. The CDR3: CASSPDSAQPQHF. CDR3 nucleotide sequence: TGTGCCAGCTCACCTGACAGTGCTCAGCCCCAGCATTTT.